This TCR beta chain was sequenced in a study of cytomegalovirus exposure and HLA in healthy donors (dated 2017 in TCRdb). With respect to the entire study: In an earlier analysis of 587 of the donors, under 300 Gb of sequence data and 120 million or so unique TCR beta sequences from 150 million to 200 million T cells were reported. An early release covering roughly 600 HLA-typed donors comprised about 300 gigabases of sequencing data and 85 million to 100 million unique TCR sequences. The genetic ancestry cluster associated with self-reported Caucasian donors included roughly four fifths of the roughly 400 genotyped donors. The study was designed to test whether signatures of past pathogen exposure could be identified by cataloging public T cell receptors. The study profiled the T cell repertoires of hundreds of subjects by immunosequencing and related them to cytomegalovirus serostatus. Besides the first cohort of 550 to 750 subjects, a separate validation cohort made up of roughly 130 different subjects was used. The study combined high-throughput TCR immunosequencing, statistical association of individual TCRs with disease status, and machine learning to predict cytomegalovirus infection status. A later analysis re-examined previously published TCR beta repertoires from 610 or so donors and added high-resolution HLA genotyping to investigate patterns of TCR occurrence. Rather than drawing on any new phenotypic data, the later analysis identified candidate immune exposures from TCR beta sequences and the way those sequences occurred across donors. An earlier analysis of several hundred of the donors applied high-throughput TCR beta sequencing to assess whether each TCR beta V gene segment acted as functional or pseudogenic. Donor age, sex, ethnicity and CMV serostatus were compiled alongside the repertoire data. A later genetic analysis took genome-wide SNP genotypes for about 55% of the 666 donors and used that subset as a discovery cohort. All discovery cohort repertoires had been generated on a single sequencing platform. Class I and class II HLA loci were covered by the typing at four-digit resolution. The number of donors typed differed by locus, with roughly 629-640 for A, B, C, DRB1 and DQB1, more than 500 for DQA1, 600 to 610 for DPA1, and around 460 for DPB1. Because of strong linkage in the cohort, four or five DR-DQ haplotypes were treated as single units for association and clustering. Among around 400 genotyped donors of the cohort, an average of roughly 230,000 unique TCR beta nucleotide sequences was sequenced per donor, of which roughly 17% were non-productive.

The cohort comprised hundreds of healthy bone marrow donors. At the time of sampling, all cohort members were nominally healthy, though unrecorded immune exposures were likely present. The donor was CMV seronegative and belonged to the group of more than 300 seronegative cohort members. A peripheral blood sample was provided by each donor, and peripheral blood mononuclear cells were used for TCR beta sequencing. Genomic DNA extraction from the blood cell samples was performed with the Qiagen DNeasy Blood Extraction Kit. About this clone itself: Its target antigen remains unknown. Base qualities are not recorded, but no much larger clone differs from it by a single base.

Findings and caveats that apply to the study as a whole: About 17 rarely observed V segments, including chromosome 9 orphons, were excluded from the earlier analysis of about 500 of the donors because counts were too low. Assigning TCR associations to individual alleles was difficult when HLA alleles, especially DR and DQ, strongly co-occurred. Specific HLA alleles were associated with 15,000 to 20,000 TCR beta sequences at a false discovery rate of 0.05 in a later analysis. In the study, some 160 TCR beta chains were listed as associated with cytomegalovirus. V-gene and J-gene trimming of TCR beta chains was associated with a missense DCLRE1C variant in a later genetic analysis, and the association was replicated in an independent cohort. A group of highly shared sequence variants was considered likely to be a technical artifact of the sequencing pipeline. Most TCR sequences were seen in very few donors, while some public TCRs were found in many individuals. According to a later analysis, parvovirus B19, influenza, CMV and Epstein-Barr virus appeared linked to several top co-occurrence clusters. It was suggested by the authors that the approach could potentially be generalized to other disease states and immunological phenotypes. Sequencing depth was assumed to be roughly uniform across donors in the presence/absence analyses, though that assumption may not hold. Linkage disequilibrium might explain the correlated functional status among segregating V segments, but an unknown experimental factor could not be ruled out. In vitro tests confirmed that three of the cytomegalovirus-associated TCR beta chains recognize cytomegalovirus antigens. Some IMGT-functional V segments, including TRBV6-2 and TRBV6-3, could not be told apart with the 87-base-pair reads, so those segments were excluded. The cohort was sequenced for TCR beta chains only, and without alpha or paired-chain data the features that could be detected were limited. Most CMV-associated TCR beta chains appeared to be HLA-restricted in a later analysis, and the HLA associations seemed to be driven largely by CMV exposure. In a later genetic analysis, fewer N-insertions in productive TCRs were reported among donors in an Asian-associated ancestry cluster than the roughly 640-donor mean. The only immune exposure information available for the cohort was CMV serostatus. An earlier analysis of some 560 of the donors showed that most TCR beta V segments appeared in productive rearrangements either about 87% or about 30% of the time, which broadly matched IMGT annotations. In a later analysis, TCR association rates were found to vary across HLA loci, with the most associated TCRs seen for DRB1 alleles and the fewest for HLA-C alleles. Because some donors lacked HLA typing at each locus, the association tests relied only on the typed subset. The classifier was reported to diagnose cytomegalovirus status with high specificity and sensitivity in both the original and validation cohorts. In a later analysis, HLA-associated TCR beta chains were found to be more clonally expanded and to have lower generation probabilities than equally common non-associated chains. A further reported finding was that TCR beta sequences accurately predicted the HLA-A and HLA-B alleles for most subjects in the first cohort.

According to the germline V gene, CDR1 reads MDHEN and CDR2 reads SYDVKM. The CDR3 runs 15 amino acids, cysteine and phenylalanine included. Left in the record is the CDR3 DNA by itself, 45 bases read in frame from the first base. From V the trimming removes 2 bases and from J it removes 6 bases, while the gene matches leave 7 bases of the junction unaccounted for. The library came from the immunoSEQ multiplex PCR assay. A mixture of 60 forward primers for TCR Vbeta segments and 13 reverse primers for TCR Jbeta segments was used in the multiplex PCR. A multiplex PCR assay on genomic DNA amplified the CDR3 region of rearranged TCR beta genes. Amplified TCR beta libraries were sequenced as 87-base-pair reads on the Illumina HiSeq System. Under the source paper's analysis protocol: A later analysis counted 75 million to 100 million unique TCR beta chains across the 650 to 700 repertoires, and 9.5 million to 11 million of these chains were shared by at least two donors. Raw reads were error-corrected and collapsed into unique sequences by a nearest-neighbor algorithm in which closely related sequences were merged to remove PCR and sequencing errors. V, D and J gene segments were assigned by aligning CDR3 sequences to IMGT reference sequences. For a sequence to be retained, at least a six-nucleotide match to both a V gene segment and a J gene segment was required. Rearrangements were called productive when the CDR3 lacked stop codons and stayed in frame with V and J; all others were non-productive. CDR3 was defined by IMGT convention, running from the second conserved V-encoded cysteine to the conserved J-encoded phenylalanine. The earlier analysis of about 530 of the donors excluded any sequence lacking an unambiguous match to a single V gene segment. In an earlier analysis of 500 to 750 of the donors, V segments were called functional above 56.7% productive rearrangements and were called segregating when the between-donor standard deviation exceeded 5%. A statistical classification framework was developed to diagnose cytomegalovirus status using the catalog of TCR beta chain sequences. V and J gene assignment, in a later analysis, came from comparing TCR nucleotide sequences with IMGT/GENE-DB human TR gene sequences. In a later analysis, CDR3 sequences and most-parsimonious VDJ recombination scenarios were assigned using the TCRdist pipeline. In a later analysis, each TCR beta chain was defined by its CDR3 amino acid sequence together with its V-gene family, and reads lacking a unique V-gene family were excluded. As a way to deal with suspected cross-contamination and a sequencing artifact, a later analysis dropped 592 nucleotide sequences that were highly shared and had low generation probability. In a later analysis, a clonal expansion index for each public chain was calculated from normalized within-repertoire ranks of inferred template counts. A later analysis computed generation probabilities with a VDJ recombination model fitted to out-of-frame rearrangements, and checked the results against IGoR. A later analysis scored TCR-TCR, TCR-HLA and TCR-CMV co-occurrence with hypergeometric tests, applying a repertoire-size bias correction to TCR pairs. A later analysis estimated false discovery rates by permuting HLA or CMV assignments 20 times. In a later analysis, co-occurring TCRs were grouped using DBSCAN, with TCRdist sequence similarity added in when clustering inside HLA-allele-positive subsets. Repertoires with fewer than 30,000 or more than 120,000 public chains were left out of co-occurrence clustering, as were several repertoires with anomalous nucleotide sharing. TCRdb retrieved this table from immuneACCESS and kept in-frame rearrangements only. Not all clones are present; in checked studies, unresolved V genes account for under half, and no reason is known for the remainder. V and J calls and clone size are as listed in that table; D and trimming were resolved from the DNA. For this sample the table gives roughly 190,000 clones, of which roughly 80% were detected only once. The top ten hold 3.1% of the sample.

The sequence came from a female donor in good health and CMV-seronegative. Material: PBMCs. In this chain, TRBV28 is recombined with TRBJ2-1; TRBD2 lines up with 7 middle nucleotides. CDR3 sequence: CASSLRGGGGNEQFF. At the DNA level, the sequence is TGTGCCAGCAGTTTACGGGGAGGCGGGGGCAATGAGCAGTTCTTC.